This T cell receptor beta chain is drawn from a study of technical replicates of blood from a few donors. Repertoires were generated with immunoSEQ multiplex PCR, while TCRdb's copy carries only in-frame clones and drops some. Of 65,000 to 90,000 clones detected, 80% to 90% appear once; the ten largest clones hold approximately 5%. CDR3 length: 14 residues. V lost 3 bases, J lost 5 bases, and 2 bases stayed unmatched. Per the germline V gene, CDR1 is SGHRS and CDR2 is YFSETQ. This TCR derives from a human donor in good health. Some clones in this sample may be carry-over from other donors' samples. The chain joins TRBV5-1 to TRBJ2-2, with 9 bases that match TRBD2. The sequenced sample was PBMCs. CDR3 DNA: TGCGCCAGCAGCTGGACTAGCGAAACCGGGGAGCTGTTTTTT. Its translation is CASSWTSETGELFF. Using reference TRBV5-1 and TRBJ2-2 for the parts outside the CDR3, the full variable domain is KAGVTQTPRYLIKTRGQQVTLSCSPISGHRSVSWYQQTPGQGLQFLFEYFSETQRNKGNFPGRFSGRQFSNSRSEMNVSTLELGDSALYLCASSWTSETGELFFGEGSRLTVL.